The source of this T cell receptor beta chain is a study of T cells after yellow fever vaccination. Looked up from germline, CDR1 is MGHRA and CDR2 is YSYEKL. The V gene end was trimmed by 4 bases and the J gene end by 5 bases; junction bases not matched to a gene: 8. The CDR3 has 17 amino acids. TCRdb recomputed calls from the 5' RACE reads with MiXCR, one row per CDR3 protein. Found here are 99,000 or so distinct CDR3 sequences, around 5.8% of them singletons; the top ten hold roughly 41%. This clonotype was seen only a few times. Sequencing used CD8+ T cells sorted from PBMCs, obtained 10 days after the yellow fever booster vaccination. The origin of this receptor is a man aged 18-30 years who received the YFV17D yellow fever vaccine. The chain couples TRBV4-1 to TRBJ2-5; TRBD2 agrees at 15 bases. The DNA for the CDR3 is TGCGCCAGCAGCCCAGGGACTAGCGGGGGGCGATGGGAGACCCAGTACTTC. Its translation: CASSPGTSGGRWETQYF.